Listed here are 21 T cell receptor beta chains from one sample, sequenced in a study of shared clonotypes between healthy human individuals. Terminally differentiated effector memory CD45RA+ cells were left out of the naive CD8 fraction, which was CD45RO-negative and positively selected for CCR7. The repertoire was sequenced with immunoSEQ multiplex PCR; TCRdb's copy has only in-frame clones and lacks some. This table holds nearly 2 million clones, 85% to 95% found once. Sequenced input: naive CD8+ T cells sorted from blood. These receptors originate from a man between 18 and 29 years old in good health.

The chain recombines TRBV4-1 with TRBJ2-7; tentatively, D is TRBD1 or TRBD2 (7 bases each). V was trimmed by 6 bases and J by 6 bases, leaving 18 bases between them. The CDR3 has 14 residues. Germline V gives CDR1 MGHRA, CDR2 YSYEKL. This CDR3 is CASRRQGGKGEQYF. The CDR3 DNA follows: TGCGCCAGCAGACGACAGGGAGGGAAGGGCGAGCAGTACTTC.

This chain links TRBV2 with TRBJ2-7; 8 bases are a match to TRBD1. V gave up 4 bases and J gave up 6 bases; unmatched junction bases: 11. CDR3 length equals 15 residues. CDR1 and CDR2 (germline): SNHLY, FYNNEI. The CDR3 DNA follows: TGTGCCAGCAGTGGTTATGGGACAGGAGACCTCGAGCAGTACTTC. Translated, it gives CASSGYGTGDLEQYF.

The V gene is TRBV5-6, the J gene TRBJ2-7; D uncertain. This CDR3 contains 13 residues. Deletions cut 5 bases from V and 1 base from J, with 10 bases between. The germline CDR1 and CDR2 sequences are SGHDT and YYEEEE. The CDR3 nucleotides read TGTGCCAGCAGTTTCGACATTTCCTACGAGCAGTACTTC. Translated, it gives CASSFDISYEQYF.

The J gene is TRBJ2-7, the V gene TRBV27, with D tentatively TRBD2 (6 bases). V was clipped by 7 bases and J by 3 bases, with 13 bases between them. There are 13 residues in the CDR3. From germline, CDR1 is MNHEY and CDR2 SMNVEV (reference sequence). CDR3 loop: CASMVLGGYEQYF. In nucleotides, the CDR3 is TGTGCCAGCATGGTCTTGGGAGGCTACGAGCAGTACTTC.

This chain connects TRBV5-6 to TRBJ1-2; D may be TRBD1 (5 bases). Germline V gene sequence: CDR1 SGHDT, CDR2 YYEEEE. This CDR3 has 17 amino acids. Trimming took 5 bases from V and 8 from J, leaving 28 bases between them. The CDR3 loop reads CASREESDGAVLNGYTF. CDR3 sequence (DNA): TGTGCCAGCAGAGAGGAATCGGACGGGGCCGTTTTGAACGGCTACACCTTC.

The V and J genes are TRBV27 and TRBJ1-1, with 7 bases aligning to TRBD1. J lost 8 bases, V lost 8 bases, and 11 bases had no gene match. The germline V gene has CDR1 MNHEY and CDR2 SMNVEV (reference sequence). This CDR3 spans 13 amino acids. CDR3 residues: CASRPGGLLEAFF. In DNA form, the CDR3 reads TGTGCCAGCCGCCCAGGGGGACTCCTAGAAGCTTTCTTT.

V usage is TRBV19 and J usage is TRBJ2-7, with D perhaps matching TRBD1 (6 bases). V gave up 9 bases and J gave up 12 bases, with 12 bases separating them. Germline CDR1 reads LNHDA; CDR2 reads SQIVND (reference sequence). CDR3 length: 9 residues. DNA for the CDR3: TGTGCCAGCCCGAAACAGGGGTACTTC. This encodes CASPKQGYF.

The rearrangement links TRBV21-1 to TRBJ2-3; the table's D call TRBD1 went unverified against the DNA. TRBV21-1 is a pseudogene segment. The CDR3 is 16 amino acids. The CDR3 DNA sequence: TGTGCCAGCAGTTCAGGCGTAACAGTCATGCAAGATACGCAGTATTTT. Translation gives CASSSGVTVMQDTQYF.

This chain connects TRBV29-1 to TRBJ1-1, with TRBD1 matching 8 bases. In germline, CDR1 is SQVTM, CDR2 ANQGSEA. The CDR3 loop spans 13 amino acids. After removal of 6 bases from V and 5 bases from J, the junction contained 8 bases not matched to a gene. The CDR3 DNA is TGCAGCGTAGAGACAGGGGATCGGACTGAAGCTTTCTTT. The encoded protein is CSVETGDRTEAFF.

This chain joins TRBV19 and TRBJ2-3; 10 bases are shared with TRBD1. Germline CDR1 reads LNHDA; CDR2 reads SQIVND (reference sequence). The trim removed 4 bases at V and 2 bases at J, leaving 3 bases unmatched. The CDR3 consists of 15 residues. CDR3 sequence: CASSRDRGNTDTQYF. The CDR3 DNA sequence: TGTGCCAGTAGTAGGGACAGGGGCAACACAGATACGCAGTATTTT.

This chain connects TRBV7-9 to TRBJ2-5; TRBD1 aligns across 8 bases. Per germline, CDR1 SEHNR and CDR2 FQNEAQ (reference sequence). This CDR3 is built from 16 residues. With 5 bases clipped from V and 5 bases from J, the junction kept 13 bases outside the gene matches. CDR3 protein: CASSRSGTGDWETQYF. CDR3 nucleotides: TGTGCCAGCAGCCGATCCGGGACAGGCGATTGGGAGACCCAGTACTTC. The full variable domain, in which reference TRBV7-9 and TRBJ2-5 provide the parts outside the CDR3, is DTGVSQNPRHKITKRGQNVTFRCDPISEHNRLYWYRQTLGQGPEFLTYFQNEAQLEKSRLLSDRFSAERPKGSFSTLEIQRTEQGDSAMYLCASSRSGTGDWETQYFGPGTRLLVL.

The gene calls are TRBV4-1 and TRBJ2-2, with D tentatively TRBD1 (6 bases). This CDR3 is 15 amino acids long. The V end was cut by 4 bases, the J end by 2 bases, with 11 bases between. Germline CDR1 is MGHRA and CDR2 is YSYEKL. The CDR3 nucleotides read TGCGCCAGCAGCCGAGTGACAGGTAACACCGGGGAGCTGTTTTTT. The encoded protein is CASSRVTGNTGELFF.

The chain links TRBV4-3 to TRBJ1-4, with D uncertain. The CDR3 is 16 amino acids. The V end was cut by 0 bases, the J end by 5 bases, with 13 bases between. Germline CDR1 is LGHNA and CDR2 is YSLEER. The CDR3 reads CASSQDRTARNEKLFF. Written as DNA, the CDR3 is TGCGCCAGCAGCCAAGATCGGACGGCAAGGAATGAAAAACTGTTTTTT.

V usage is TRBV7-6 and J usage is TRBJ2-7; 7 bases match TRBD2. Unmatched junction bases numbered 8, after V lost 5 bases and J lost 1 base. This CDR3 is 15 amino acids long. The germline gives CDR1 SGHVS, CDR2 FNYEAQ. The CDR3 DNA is TGTGCCAGCAGCCCTTGGGGGGGGGATTCCTACGAGCAGTACTTC. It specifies CASSPWGGDSYEQYF.

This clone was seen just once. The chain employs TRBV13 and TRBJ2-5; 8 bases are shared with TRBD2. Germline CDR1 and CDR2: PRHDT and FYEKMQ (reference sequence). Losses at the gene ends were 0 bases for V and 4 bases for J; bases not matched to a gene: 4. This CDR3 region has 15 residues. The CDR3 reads CASSLGGGGRETQYF. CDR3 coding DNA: TGTGCCAGCAGCTTAGGCGGGGGGGGCCGAGAGACCCAGTACTTC.

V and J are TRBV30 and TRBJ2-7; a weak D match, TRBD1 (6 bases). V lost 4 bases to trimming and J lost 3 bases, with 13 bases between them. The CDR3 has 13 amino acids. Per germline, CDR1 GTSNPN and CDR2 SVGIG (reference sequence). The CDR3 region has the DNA TGTGCCTGGAATTGGGGGCAGGGCTACGAGCAGTACTTC. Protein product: CAWNWGQGYEQYF.

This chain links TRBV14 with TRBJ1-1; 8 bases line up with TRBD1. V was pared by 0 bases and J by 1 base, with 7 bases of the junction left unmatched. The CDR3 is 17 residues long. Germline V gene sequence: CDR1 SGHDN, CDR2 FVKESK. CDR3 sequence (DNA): TGTGCCAGCAGCCAAGATCAGGACAGGGCATCGAACACTGAAGCTTTCTTT. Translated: CASSQDQDRASNTEAFF.

CDR3 region: CASSPEDVRGTQYF. For the CDR3, the DNA is TGTGCCAGCAGCCCTGAGGACGTTAGGGGGACCCAGTACTTC. The rearrangement links TRBV7-6 to TRBJ2-5; TRBD1 is a possible D gene (5 bases). The CDR3 totals 14 residues. Deletions cut 5 bases from V and 7 bases from J, with 17 bases between. Germline V gene data show CDR1 as SGHVS and CDR2 as FNYEAQ.

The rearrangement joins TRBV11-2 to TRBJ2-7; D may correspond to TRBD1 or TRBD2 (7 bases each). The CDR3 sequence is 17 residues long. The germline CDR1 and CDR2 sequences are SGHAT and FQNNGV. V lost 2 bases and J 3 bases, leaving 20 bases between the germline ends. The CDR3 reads CASSLPRGETSSYEQYF. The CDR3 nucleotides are TGTGCCAGCAGCTTACCCAGGGGGGAGACTAGCAGCTACGAGCAGTACTTC.

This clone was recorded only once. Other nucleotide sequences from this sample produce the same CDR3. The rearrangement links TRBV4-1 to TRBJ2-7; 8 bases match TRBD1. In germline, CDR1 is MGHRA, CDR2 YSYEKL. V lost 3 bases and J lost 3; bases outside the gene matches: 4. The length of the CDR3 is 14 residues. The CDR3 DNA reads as TGCGCCAGCAGCCAGATACAGGGGGACTACGAGCAGTACTTC. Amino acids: CASSQIQGDYEQYF.

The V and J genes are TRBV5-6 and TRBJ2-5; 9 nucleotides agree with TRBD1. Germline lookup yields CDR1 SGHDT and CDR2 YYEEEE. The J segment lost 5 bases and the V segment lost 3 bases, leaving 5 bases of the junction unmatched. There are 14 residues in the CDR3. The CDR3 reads CASSYGTGKETQYF. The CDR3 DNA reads TGTGCCAGCAGCTACGGGACAGGGAAGGAGACCCAGTACTTC.